This T cell receptor (beta chain) was sequenced in a study of blood T cells in healthy people across ages. Points on this clonotype: At one end, the junction sequence differs from germline, possibly due to a read error.

It was with a sample-barcoded 5' primer and a J-beta primer mix that a second PCR of roughly 7 to 12 cycles was run. TCRdb re-called the 5' RACE reads through MiXCR, storing one row per CDR3 protein. This sample carries 1,300,000 or so distinct CDR3 sequences, 59% of them seen once, and the ten largest clones take over 6.5%. CDR1 SSHAT and CDR2 FNYEAQ come from the germline V gene (reference sequence). The CDR3 has 15 amino acids. The authors drew around 9.4 milliliters of peripheral blood from each donor. The extraction recovered at least 6 micrograms of total RNA per sample. Sequenced material: blood. The receptor was derived from a man younger than 35 in good health. J is TRBJ2-5 and V is TRBV7-7; D may be TRBD2 (5 bases). In DNA, the CDR3 is TGTGCTAGCAGCCATATTCGACGGGGTGAAGAGACCCAGTACTTC. Residues: CASSHIRRGEETQYF.